The present TCR beta chain was sequenced within a study of blood T cells in healthy people across ages. Study-level findings and limits: PBMCs were not sorted, which prevented a conclusive comparison of naive versus antigen-experienced cells. With donor CMV status unknown, expanded clonotype changes were possibly confounded. Naive CD4+ cells and diversity were both higher in long-lived donors than in aged donors.

Using a J-beta primer mix together with a sample-barcoded 5' primer, a second PCR was run for about 6 to 11 cycles. Every single cDNA molecule received a tag from a template-switch adaptor with 12 random nucleotides. MiXCR, run by TCRdb on the 5' RACE reads, gives a single entry per CDR3 protein. The repertoire holds roughly 800,000 distinct CDR3 sequences, roughly 60% seen once, with about 20% in the top ten. V lost 2 bases to trimming and J lost 9 bases, with 11 bases between them. The germline V gene has CDR1 KGHSH and CDR2 LQKENI. This CDR3 spans 13 amino acids. For this clonotype: Its antigen is not known.

The TCR sequence derives from a man aged 30 to 45 in good health. The V and J genes are TRBV18 and TRBJ2-1, with D perhaps given as TRBD1 or TRBD2 (5 bases each). Input material: blood. The CDR3 spells CASSPKGSGEQFF. The CDR3 nucleotides read TGTGCCAGCTCACCAAAGGGGAGCGGTGAGCAGTTCTTC.